These 30 T cell receptor beta chains originate from one sample sequenced in a study of T cell responses to AZD1222 COVID-19 vaccine. Libraries were prepared by immunoSEQ multiplex PCR; TCRdb keeps only in-frame clonotypes and omits some of them. Of some 150,000 clones listed, approximately 90% were seen once; the top ten hold around 4%. Sequencing was performed on peripheral blood, taken on day 0 of MenACWY control vaccination. The source of these receptors is an adult in good health.

The chain links TRBV19 to TRBJ2-5; D uncertain. CDR3 length: 12 residues. V lost 6 bases to trimming and J lost 5 bases, with 10 bases between them. In germline, CDR1 is LNHDA, CDR2 SQIVND (reference sequence). The CDR3 bases are TGTGCCAGTAGCAGCAGTCCGGAGACCCAGTACTTC. Its protein product is CASSSSPETQYF.

This clone was observed once. The chain is built from TRBV5-1 and TRBJ1-2; D not resolved. CDR1 is SGHRS and CDR2 is YFSETQ in the germline V gene. The CDR3 runs to 15 residues. The ends were cut back, 0 bases at V and 2 bases at J, with 11 bases in the middle. The CDR3 loop reads CASSLATTYNYGYTF. The CDR3 nucleotides read TGCGCCAGCAGCTTGGCGACAACCTACAACTATGGCTACACCTTC.

On this clone itself: The junction differs from germline at one of its ends, possibly a read error. V is TRBV20-1 and J is TRBJ1-2, with D unclear. Germline assignment: CDR1 DFQATT and CDR2 SNEGSKA (reference sequence). The CDR3 runs 10 residues. The CDR3 region has the DNA TGCAGTGCCCCCCTTGATACCCCTCACTTC. Residues: CSAPLDTPHF.

The CDR3 nucleotides read TGTGCCAGCAGCTTATCATGGAACACCATATATTTT. Encoded protein: CASSLSWNTIYF. The chain links TRBV11-2 to TRBJ1-3; D is ambiguous. Trimming removed 2 bases at V and 7 bases at J, with 6 bases between. CDR1 and CDR2 (germline): SGHAT, FQNNGV. The CDR3 spans 12 residues.

The chain couples TRBV6-2 or TRBV6-3 to TRBJ1-1, with 7 positions matching TRBD1. Trimming at V came to 0 bases and at J to 12 bases, leaving 4 bases not matched to a gene. Germline values: CDR1 MNHEY, CDR2 SVGEGT. The CDR3 has 12 amino acids. Here the CDR3 reads CASSYSTGEPFF. CDR3 coding DNA: TGTGCCAGCAGTTACTCAACAGGGGAGCCTTTCTTT.

The V call is TRBV27, the J call TRBJ1-2; 8 bases align to TRBD1. Germline-derived CDR1 and CDR2 are MNHEY and SMNVEV (reference sequence). The CDR3 runs 13 residues. Trimming at V came to 6 bases and at J to 8 bases, leaving 8 bases not matched to a gene. CDR3 loop: CASSLDRGWGYTF. CDR3 in DNA: TGTGCCAGCAGCCTAGACAGGGGTTGGGGCTACACCTTC.

CDR3: CATSRPRGEKTQYF. CDR3 DNA: TGTGCCACCAGCAGACCCAGGGGTGAGAAGACCCAGTACTTC. The J gene is TRBJ2-5, the V gene TRBV15; a possible D gene is TRBD1 (6 bases). Germline V gene sequence: CDR1 LNHNV, CDR2 YYDKDF (reference sequence). V shed 2 bases and J shed 6 bases, with 13 bases lying between them. The CDR3 sequence is 14 residues long.

The V and J genes are TRBV6-4 and TRBJ2-1, with 9 bases lining up with TRBD2. V lost 5 bases and J lost 1; bases outside the gene matches: 3. The CDR3 is 15 residues long. Germline V gene lookup returns CDR1 MRHNA and CDR2 SNTAGT. The DNA of the CDR3 is TGTGCCAGCAGTTCTCTAGCGGGATCCTACAATGAGCAGTTCTTC. Protein sequence: CASSSLAGSYNEQFF.

The CDR3 region is CASTGPIAGGREQYF. DNA of the CDR3: TGTGCCAGCACTGGCCCAATAGCGGGAGGGCGCGAGCAGTACTTC. The V and J genes are TRBV6-5 and TRBJ2-7; 11 bases are shared with TRBD2. The ends lost 7 bases at V and 6 bases at J; junction bases unmatched: 11. There are 15 residues in the CDR3. Germline V lookup: CDR1 MNHEY, CDR2 SVGAGI.

V and J are TRBV19 and TRBJ1-3, with D maybe TRBD1 (5 bases). V shed 3 bases and J shed 7 bases, with 16 bases lying between them. Germline V gives CDR1 LNHDA, CDR2 SQIVND (reference sequence). This CDR3 has 15 residues. CDR3 amino acids: CASSIRDPRGNTIYF. The CDR3 region has the DNA TGTGCCAGTAGTATCAGGGACCCCCGGGGGAACACCATATATTTT.

The table lists this clone with a count of one. The J gene is TRBJ1-6, the V gene TRBV19; D is uncertain. Trimming pared 7 bases from V and 4 bases from J, leaving 8 bases between. Per the germline V gene, CDR1 is LNHDA and CDR2 is SQIVND (reference sequence). The CDR3 runs to 13 residues. In DNA, the CDR3 is TGTGCCAGTACCCCCGGTTATAATTCACCCCTCCACTTT. Its translation is CASTPGYNSPLHF.

The chain employs TRBV19 and TRBJ2-5, with D perhaps matching TRBD1 or TRBD2 (5 bases each). The CDR3 has 13 residues. V lost 3 bases, J lost 5 bases, and 10 bases lay in between. Looked up from germline, CDR1 is LNHDA and CDR2 is SQIVND (reference sequence). CDR3 DNA sequence: TGTGCCAGTAGTATCAGGGACGGGGAGACCCAGTACTTC. Encoded protein: CASSIRDGETQYF.

This rearrangement joins TRBV24-1 to TRBJ2-5; 10 bases match TRBD2. The CDR3 totals 19 residues. V was pared by 3 bases and J by 5 bases, with 17 bases of the junction left unmatched. CDR1 is KGHDR, CDR2 SFDVKD, per germline. The CDR3 here is CATSDRPGLAGVREETQYF. CDR3 coding DNA: TGTGCCACCAGTGATCGCCCGGGGCTAGCGGGAGTGAGGGAGGAGACCCAGTACTTC.

The genes are TRBV19 and TRBJ1-4; the match to TRBD1 covers 10 bases. Germline CDR1 is LNHDA and CDR2 is SQIVND (reference sequence). V was pared by 4 bases and J by 6 bases, with 2 bases of the junction left unmatched. This CDR3 region has 14 residues. This CDR3 is CASSTGTGDEKLFF. The CDR3 DNA sequence: TGTGCCAGTAGTACAGGGACAGGGGATGAAAAACTGTTTTTT.

The genes are TRBV6-5 and TRBJ1-2; tentatively, D is TRBD1 (6 bases). Germline assignment: CDR1 MNHEY and CDR2 SVGAGI. V was shortened by 2 bases and J by 6 bases, with 10 bases between the two germline ends. The CDR3 loop spans 13 amino acids. DNA for the CDR3: TGTGCCAGCAGTTACCGGGGGCCCCATGGCTACACCTTC. Residues: CASSYRGPHGYTF.

The gene calls are TRBV28 and TRBJ2-4; 12 nucleotides match TRBD2. Germline assignment: CDR1 MDHEN and CDR2 SYDVKM. CDR3 length equals 16 residues. V shed 4 bases and J 5 bases; nucleotides not matched to a gene: 6. The CDR3 loop reads CASSSWTSGDENIQYF. The CDR3 region has the DNA TGTGCCAGCAGTTCTTGGACTAGCGGGGATGAAAACATTCAGTACTTC.

The J gene is TRBJ2-1, the V gene TRBV5-1; either TRBD1 or TRBD2 may fit D (5 bases each). Germline CDR1 reads SGHRS; CDR2 reads YFSETQ. The length of the CDR3 is 13 residues. Trimming removed 3 bases at V and 7 bases at J, with 11 bases between. The CDR3 DNA reads as TGCGCCAGCAGCTGGGGGTTGGGGAATGAGCAGTTCTTC. Its protein product is CASSWGLGNEQFF.

The rearrangement uses TRBV3-1 (or the pseudogene TRBV3-2) and TRBJ2-1; the D is unclear. The germline V and J ends were trimmed by 2 bases and 0 bases, with 8 bases remaining between them. The CDR3 consists of 15 residues. Germline V gene lookup returns CDR1 LGHDT and CDR2 YNNKEL (reference sequence). As DNA, the CDR3 is TGTGCCAGCAGCCAAACCATGACCTCCTACAATGAGCAGTTCTTC. It specifies CASSQTMTSYNEQFF.

V gene TRBV6-5 combines with J gene TRBJ2-5; D unclear. The CDR3 totals 14 residues. Deletions cut 5 bases from V and 3 bases from J, with 13 bases between. Germline V CDR1 and CDR2: MNHEY, SVGAGI. CDR3 sequence: CASSLGLREETQYF. As DNA, the CDR3 is TGTGCCAGCAGTCTGGGTTTAAGGGAAGAGACCCAGTACTTC.

The chain has TRBV24-1 and TRBJ2-1; D not certain. Between the trimmed V and J ends, which lost 5 bases and 6 bases, there was a span of 7 bases. Germline V gives CDR1 KGHDR, CDR2 SFDVKD. CDR3 length: 12 amino acids. The DNA of the CDR3 is TGTGCCACCAGTGGGATTGTCAATGAGCAGTTCTTC. Its translation is CATSGIVNEQFF.

The V and J genes are TRBV27 and TRBJ1-4; possibly TRBD1 for D (5 bases). The V end lost 5 bases, the J end lost 6 bases, and 16 bases lay between the germline ends. The CDR3 runs 15 residues. From germline, CDR1 is MNHEY and CDR2 SMNVEV (reference sequence). CDR3 in DNA: TGTGCCAGCAGTGCCGGGGGTGTGGGATATGAAAAACTGTTTTTT. Encoded protein: CASSAGGVGYEKLFF.

This clone appeared a single time. This rearrangement joins TRBV9 to TRBJ1-2, with 8 bases aligning to TRBD1. The trim removed 3 bases at V and 5 bases at J, leaving 6 bases unmatched. From germline, CDR1 is SGDLS and CDR2 YYNGEE. CDR3 length: 14 residues. The DNA of the CDR3 is TGTGCCAGCAGCGACGGGACAGGCCTTTATGGCTACACCTTC. It yields the protein CASSDGTGLYGYTF.

The V call is TRBV7-2, the J call TRBJ2-3; TRBD2 matches at 11 bases. J gave up 4 bases and V 3 bases, and 6 bases lay outside the gene matches. This CDR3 contains 16 residues. Germline lookup yields CDR1 SGHTA and CDR2 FQGNSA. The CDR3, as DNA: TGTGCCAGCAGCTTCCGACTAGCGGGACTAGCAGATACGCAGTATTTT. Amino acids: CASSFRLAGLADTQYF.

The V and J genes are TRBV20-1 and TRBJ1-1; possible D gene TRBD1, 5 bases. Trimming pared 4 bases from V and 7 bases from J, leaving 10 bases between. The V gene's germline CDR1 is DFQATT and CDR2 SNEGSKA (reference sequence). The CDR3 consists of 11 residues. The CDR3 DNA sequence: TGCAGTGCTAAAGGGACGGTTGAAGCTTTCTTT. It yields the protein CSAKGTVEAFF.

This clone was detected only a few times. V is TRBV27 and J is TRBJ1-1; D is possibly TRBD1 (5 bases). V was trimmed by 4 bases and J by 2 bases, leaving 11 bases between them. CDR3 length: 14 residues. Germline CDR1 reads MNHEY; CDR2 reads SMNVEV (reference sequence). In nucleotides, the CDR3 is TGTGCCAGCAGTTGGGGACGGGGAAACACTGAAGCTTTCTTT. Translation gives CASSWGRGNTEAFF.

The chain links TRBV2 to TRBJ2-6; D remains ambiguous. Trimming pared 7 bases from V and 0 bases from J, leaving 1 base between. This CDR3 spans 12 amino acids. Germline V lookup: CDR1 SNHLY, CDR2 FYNNEI. CDR3 loop: CASTSGANVLTF. The CDR3 bases are TGTGCCAGCACCTCTGGGGCCAACGTCCTGACTTTC.

V is TRBV7-2 and J is TRBJ1-5; a weak D match, TRBD1 (6 bases). CDR3 size: 15 residues. Germline V gives CDR1 SGHTA, CDR2 FQGNSA. Trimming took off 8 bases at V and 2 bases at J, with 16 bases between the two ends. Here the CDR3 DNA reads TGTGCCAGCGGACGGATGGGGGCCGGCAATCAGCCCCAGCATTTT. Its protein is CASGRMGAGNQPQHF.

The chain joins TRBV9 to TRBJ1-2; 7 bases fit TRBD1. The CDR3 contains 17 residues. CDR1 and CDR2 (germline): SGDLS, YYNGEE. V was pared by 3 bases and J by 3 bases, with 14 bases of the junction left unmatched. In DNA form, the CDR3 reads TGTGCCAGCAGCGCCCTCTCCGAGACAGGGAGGTACTATGGCTACACCTTC. Its translation is CASSALSETGRYYGYTF. The full variable domain, completed using reference TRBV9 and TRBJ1-2, is DSGVTQTPKHLITATGQRVTLRCSPRSGDLSVYWYQQSLDQGLQFLIQYYNGEERAKGNILERFSAQQFPDLHSELNLSSLELGDSALYFCASSALSETGRYYGYTFGSGTRLTVV.

The genes are TRBV4-1 and TRBJ1-2, with D tentatively TRBD1 (6 bases). The CDR3 is made up of 12 amino acids. The germline gives CDR1 MGHRA, CDR2 YSYEKL. The V end was cut by 6 bases, the J end by 9 bases, with 14 bases between. The DNA for the CDR3 is TGCGCCAGCAGTCACAGGGATAGGCGCTACACCTTC. Protein product: CASSHRDRRYTF.

The gene calls are TRBV10-3 and TRBJ2-1; TRBD1 matches at 10 bases. The V gene's germline CDR1 is ENHRY and CDR2 SYGVKD. This CDR3 spans 13 amino acids. V trimming: 11 bases; J trimming: 7 bases; junction bases outside the gene matches: 8. The CDR3 here is CALGQGFDNEQFF. CDR3 nucleotides: TGTGCCCTGGGACAGGGGTTTGATAATGAGCAGTTCTTC.